A selection of T cell receptor beta chains follows, all from one sample in a study of blood T cells in healthy people across ages. TCRdb reprocessed the 5' RACE reads via MiXCR and lists one record per CDR3 protein. In the table there are 1.5 million to 1.9 million distinct CDR3 sequences, roughly 43% of which are singletons. Specimen: blood. Every receptor here comes from a woman aged 18 to 35 in good health. The CDR3 runs from the conserved cysteine through the conserved F or W. D genes are given only for firm matches. A row's size may be missing; if present it is once, few, many or a size class.

d_gene,j_gene,v_gene,abundance,CDR3nt,CDR3aa
-,TRBJ1-2,TRBV20-1,-,TGCAGCCGCATATCCCTATCCTATGGCTACACCTTC,CSRISLSYGYTF
-,TRBJ1-1,TRBV29-1,-,TGCAGCGTTTTACCTCACGGATTAGAAGCTTTCTTT,CSVLPHGLEAFF
-,TRBJ2-1,TRBV5-1,few,TGCGCCAGCAGCCCCCCCGGAGGGCCTCCGAACAATGAGCAGTTCTTC,CASSPPGGPPNNEQFF
-,TRBJ1-1,TRBV21-1,many,TGTGCCAGCAGCGCGCGGACAGTCCGGAACACTGAAGCTTTCTTT,CASSARTVRNTEAFF
TRBD2,TRBJ2-7,TRBV20-1,-,TGCAGTGCTTACAGCGGGAGGGGCTACGAGCAGTACTTC,CSAYSGRGYEQYF
-,TRBJ2-1,TRBV7-9,-,TGTGCCAGCAGCTCTAGGGTCCGGGGGCCCTCCTACAATGAGCAGTTCTTC,CASSSRVRGPSYNEQFF
TRBD1,TRBJ2-7,TRBV7-9,-,TGTGCCAGCAGCCACGGACAGGGAACACGCTACGAGCAGTACTTC,CASSHGQGTRYEQYF
TRBD2,TRBJ2-1,TRBV3-1,-,TGTGCCAGCAGCCAAAGACTAGCGGTCCCATACAATGAGCAGTTCTTC,CASSQRLAVPYNEQFF
TRBD1,TRBJ1-5,TRBV20-1,few,TGCAGTGCTAGGGGAGGGGGCAGGGATCAGCCCCAGCATTTT,CSARGGGRDQPQHF
TRBD1,TRBJ2-5,TRBV20-1,-,TGCAGTGCTAGAGTATCGACAGGGGCGGGTGAGACCCAGTACTTC,CSARVSTGAGETQYF
TRBD2,TRBJ2-1,TRBV6-5,few,TGTGCCAGCAGTTACCTACTAGCGGGGCTCAATGAGCAGTTCTTC,CASSYLLAGLNEQFF
TRBD2,TRBJ2-2,TRBV29-1,few,TGCAGCGTTGCCCAACTAGCGGGCGGAACCGGGGAGCTGTTTTTT,CSVAQLAGGTGELFF